This TCR beta chain came from a study of Ad26.COV2.S vaccination and SARS-CoV-2 variants. Points from the study as a whole: Non-spike TCR breadth was similar in vaccine and placebo recipients.

Data came from immunoSEQ multiplex PCR; TCRdb stores just in-frame clones and leaves some out. The repertoire holds about 680,000 clones, with roughly 90% as singletons. This sample's treatment: about 20 received Ad26.COV2.S at low or high dose, single or two shots; roughly five received placebo; per-sample allocation not given. Sampling happened 63 days after the first vaccine or placebo injection. Regarding this clone: Its antigen is still unknown.

The sequencing here drew on peripheral blood, taken in a trial of Ad26.COV2.S vaccine versus placebo. This clonotype was obtained from a person aged 18-65 years who received the Ad26.COV2.S COVID-19 vaccine or a placebo.

DNA for the CDR3: TGTGCCAGCAGCCAAGCCAACGGAGCTGGCTACGAGCAGTACTTC. This gives the protein CASSQANGAGYEQYF. The chain links TRBV3-1 (or the pseudogene TRBV3-2) to TRBJ2-7; D is uncertain. The CDR3 covers 15 residues. The germline gives CDR1 LGHDT, CDR2 YNNKEL (reference sequence). The V end was cut by 1 base, the J end by 3 bases, with 13 bases between.